Listed below are T cell receptor beta chains from one sample, sequenced in a study of PD-1 blockade in classical Hodgkin lymphoma. Method: immunoSEQ multiplex PCR; TCRdb's copy keeps in-frame clones and lacks some. The sample includes more than 15,000 clones, around 75% seen only once; the top ten take approximately 4.6%. The sample consisted of peripheral blood mononuclear cells (PBMCs), taken at baseline. These receptor sequences come from a human donor with classical Hodgkin lymphoma. Both conserved end residues are part of each CDR3. Fields, in order: D gene, CDR3 length, J gene, clone size, V gene, CDR3 protein, CDR3 DNA. D genes are given only for firm matches. Rows may omit the clone size; those that give it use once, few, many or a size class.

d_gene: -
len: 15
j_gene: TRBJ1-1
abundance: -
v_gene: TRBV29-1
CDR3aa: CSVEDGGARRTEAFF
CDR3nt: TGCAGCGTTGAAGATGGGGGGGCGCGTCGGACTGAAGCTTTCTTT

d_gene: -
len: 14
j_gene: TRBJ2-5
abundance: -
v_gene: TRBV28
CDR3aa: CASSLYPPGETQYF
CDR3nt: TGTGCCAGCAGTTTATATCCCCCAGGGGAGACCCAGTACTTC

d_gene: -
len: 12
j_gene: TRBJ2-7
abundance: few
v_gene: TRBV5-4
CDR3aa: CASSLPVGEQYF
CDR3nt: TGTGCCAGCAGCTTGCCCGTGGGGGAGCAGTACTTC

d_gene: -
len: 15
j_gene: TRBJ1-1
abundance: -
v_gene: TRBV9
CDR3aa: CASSTGGRAISEAFF
CDR3nt: TGTGCCAGCTCGACGGGGGGCAGGGCGATTTCTGAAGCTTTCTTT

d_gene: TRBD1
len: 16
j_gene: TRBJ1-2
abundance: -
v_gene: TRBV29-1
CDR3aa: CSVEIGSAGGDYGYTF
CDR3nt: TGCAGCGTTGAAATTGGATCCGCAGGGGGCGACTATGGCTACACCTTC

d_gene: -
len: 18
j_gene: TRBJ2-2
abundance: -
v_gene: TRBV7-6
CDR3aa: CASSDHLGGEGSTGELFF
CDR3nt: TGTGCCAGCAGCGACCACCTGGGGGGAGAAGGTAGTACCGGGGAGCTGTTTTTT

d_gene: -
len: 14
j_gene: TRBJ1-1
abundance: once
v_gene: TRBV27
CDR3aa: CASRGHITNTEAFF
CDR3nt: TGTGCCAGCAGGGGACATATTACGAACACTGAAGCTTTCTTT

d_gene: -
len: 17
j_gene: TRBJ2-5
abundance: -
v_gene: TRBV5-6
CDR3aa: CASSLRSGQGGRETQYF
CDR3nt: TGTGCCAGCAGCTTGCGGTCTGGGCAGGGCGGTCGAGAGACCCAGTACTTC

d_gene: -
len: 12
j_gene: TRBJ1-2
abundance: -
v_gene: TRBV7-9
CDR3aa: CASSLDNYGYTF
CDR3nt: TGTGCCAGCAGCTTAGACAACTATGGCTACACCTTC

d_gene: -
len: 14
j_gene: TRBJ2-1
abundance: few
v_gene: TRBV29-1
CDR3aa: CSLSRGSSYNEQFF
CDR3nt: TGCAGCCTATCTAGGGGGTCTTCCTACAATGAGCAGTTCTTC

d_gene: -
len: 15
j_gene: TRBJ1-1
abundance: few
v_gene: TRBV11-2
CDR3aa: CASSLDGQFNTEAFF
CDR3nt: TGTGCCAGCAGCTTGGATGGACAGTTCAACACTGAAGCTTTCTTT

d_gene: TRBD1
len: 15
j_gene: TRBJ1-2
abundance: -
v_gene: TRBV9
CDR3aa: CASSVATGTAYGYTF
CDR3nt: TGTGCCAGCAGCGTAGCTACCGGGACAGCTTATGGCTACACCTTC

d_gene: -
len: 14
j_gene: TRBJ1-2
abundance: few
v_gene: TRBV18
CDR3aa: CASSPGLANYGYTF
CDR3nt: TGTGCCAGCTCACCCGGATTAGCTAACTATGGCTACACCTTC

d_gene: TRBD1
len: 19
j_gene: TRBJ2-1
abundance: -
v_gene: TRBV28
CDR3aa: CASSTAPGTGTGAYNEQFF
CDR3nt: TGTGCCAGCAGTACAGCCCCCGGGACAGGGACTGGGGCCTACAATGAGCAGTTCTTC

d_gene: -
len: 14
j_gene: TRBJ1-1
abundance: -
v_gene: TRBV27
CDR3aa: CASSSLMQGAKAFF
CDR3nt: TGTGCCAGCAGTTCTCTTATGCAAGGGGCGAAGGCTTTCTTT

d_gene: TRBD1
len: 18
j_gene: TRBJ2-7
abundance: -
v_gene: TRBV7-9
CDR3aa: CASSPGQGGGVGPYEQYF
CDR3nt: TGTGCCAGCAGCCCGGGACAGGGAGGTGGGGTAGGACCCTACGAGCAGTACTTC

d_gene: -
len: 13
j_gene: TRBJ2-5
abundance: -
v_gene: TRBV28
CDR3aa: CASTPPVGETQYF
CDR3nt: TGTGCCAGCACCCCCCCGGTCGGGGAGACCCAGTACTTC

d_gene: -
len: 16
j_gene: TRBJ2-3
abundance: -
v_gene: TRBV7-6
CDR3aa: CASSLVGSGLTDTQYF
CDR3nt: TGTGCCAGCAGCTTAGTGGGTTCTGGCTTAACAGATACGCAGTATTTT

d_gene: -
len: 12
j_gene: TRBJ1-1
abundance: once
v_gene: TRBV30
CDR3aa: CAWSVSDTEAFF
CDR3nt: TGTGCCTGGAGTGTATCGGACACTGAAGCTTTCTTT

d_gene: -
len: 15
j_gene: TRBJ2-1
abundance: large
v_gene: TRBV27
CDR3aa: CASSLAGTKGNEQFF
CDR3nt: TGTGCCAGCAGTCTTGCCGGGACCAAAGGCAATGAGCAGTTCTTC

d_gene: -
len: 12
j_gene: TRBJ1-5
abundance: -
v_gene: TRBV7-2
CDR3aa: CASSSPDQPQHF
CDR3nt: TGTGCCAGCAGCTCCCCCGATCAGCCCCAGCATTTT

d_gene: TRBD2
len: 15
j_gene: TRBJ2-7
abundance: -
v_gene: TRBV11-2
CDR3aa: CASSFEGLAGNEQYF
CDR3nt: TGTGCCAGCAGCTTCGAGGGACTAGCGGGAAACGAGCAGTACTTC

d_gene: -
len: 15
j_gene: TRBJ1-2
abundance: -
v_gene: TRBV7-8
CDR3aa: CASSLEGTINYGYTF
CDR3nt: TGTGCCAGCAGCTTAGAAGGGACTATTAACTATGGCTACACCTTC

d_gene: TRBD2
len: 13
j_gene: TRBJ2-1
abundance: -
v_gene: TRBV7-9
CDR3aa: CASSGGRVDEQFF
CDR3nt: TGTGCCAGCTCGGGCGGGAGGGTCGATGAGCAGTTCTTC

d_gene: TRBD1
len: 15
j_gene: TRBJ1-6
abundance: -
v_gene: TRBV15
CDR3aa: CATSPRTGGPTPLHF
CDR3nt: TGTGCCACCAGCCCCCGCACAGGGGGCCCCACACCCCTCCACTTT

d_gene: -
len: 14
j_gene: TRBJ1-1
abundance: -
v_gene: TRBV28
CDR3aa: CASSLVRENTEAFF
CDR3nt: TGTGCCAGCAGTTTAGTCCGAGAGAACACTGAAGCTTTCTTT

d_gene: -
len: 14
j_gene: TRBJ1-5
abundance: -
v_gene: TRBV19
CDR3aa: CASSFRDTNQPQHF
CDR3nt: TGTGCCAGTAGTTTCCGGGACACTAATCAGCCCCAGCATTTT

d_gene: TRBD2
len: 15
j_gene: TRBJ2-1
abundance: -
v_gene: TRBV5-5
CDR3aa: CASSPRLAGANEQFF
CDR3nt: TGTGCCAGCAGCCCTCGACTAGCGGGGGCGAATGAGCAGTTCTTC

d_gene: -
len: 13
j_gene: TRBJ2-3
abundance: -
v_gene: TRBV4-2
CDR3aa: CASSPLGLGAQYF
CDR3nt: TGTGCCAGCAGCCCTCTGGGCCTGGGGGCGCAGTATTTT

d_gene: -
len: 17
j_gene: TRBJ2-5
abundance: once
v_gene: TRBV5-1
CDR3aa: CASSLADRPSAGETQYF
CDR3nt: TGCGCCAGCAGCTTGGCCGACAGGCCCTCAGCTGGAGAGACCCAGTACTTC

d_gene: -
len: 15
j_gene: TRBJ2-1
abundance: once
v_gene: TRBV19
CDR3aa: CATTPGGLSYNEQFF
CDR3nt: TGTGCCACTACTCCGGGGGGCCTCTCCTACAATGAGCAGTTCTTC

d_gene: -
len: 14
j_gene: TRBJ1-3
abundance: -
v_gene: TRBV7-8
CDR3aa: CASSLLTDGNTIYF
CDR3nt: TGTGCCAGCAGCTTATTGACCGATGGAAACACCATATATTTT

d_gene: -
len: 15
j_gene: TRBJ1-3
abundance: -
v_gene: TRBV7-2
CDR3aa: CASSLLPSSGNTIYF
CDR3nt: TGTGCCAGCAGCTTGTTGCCTTCGAGTGGAAACACCATATATTTT

d_gene: -
len: 14
j_gene: TRBJ1-5
abundance: -
v_gene: TRBV6-1
CDR3aa: CASSRRADNQPQHF
CDR3nt: TGTGCCAGCAGCCGACGAGCGGACAATCAGCCCCAGCATTTT

d_gene: -
len: 14
j_gene: TRBJ1-2
abundance: few
v_gene: TRBV21-1
CDR3aa: CASSALQGARGYTF
CDR3nt: TGTGCCAGCAGCGCGCTACAGGGGGCAAGGGGCTACACCTTC